This note documents a single TCR beta chain sequence. Produced via immunoSEQ multiplex PCR; TCRdb's table is partial and in-frame only. The sample lists millions of clones, about 95% seen once, with roughly 1.1% in the top ten. CD8 cells classed as naive were CD45RO-negative and positively selected for CCR7, excluding terminally differentiated effector memory CD45RA+ cells. The CDR3 runs 15 residues. Trimming took 5 bases from V and 6 from J; bases not matched to a gene: 8. Germline V gene data show CDR1 as MNHEY and CDR2 as SMNVEV (reference sequence). The data belong to a study of shared clonotypes between healthy human individuals.

The sequenced sample consisted of naive CD8+ T cells sorted from blood. This clonotype was sampled from a man aged 18-30 years in good health. This chain uses TRBV27 with TRBJ2-1; 9 bases align to TRBD1. The CDR3, as DNA: TGTGCCAGCAGTCTATGGACAGGGGTGGGCAATGAGCAGTTCTTC. This sequence encodes CASSLWTGVGNEQFF.